This record covers a single T cell receptor beta chain. The record originates from a study of blood T cell repertoires in COVID-19. Across the whole study: PBMCs, B-cell-depleted T cells, or T cells provided the cDNA or gDNA that made up the material.

Profiling relied on immunoSEQ multiplex PCR, and the TCRdb table lists in-frame clones only, not all of them. In the table there are about 160,000 clones, over 75% of which are singletons. The CDR3 spans 15 residues. Germline CDR1 and CDR2: PRHDT and FYEKMQ (reference sequence). Trimming removed 5 bases from V and 6 bases from J; junction bases left unmatched: 12. Material for sequencing was PBMCs or T cells enriched from blood (not recorded which). The sequence was obtained from a woman in her thirties or forties with acute COVID-19. The V call is TRBV13, the J call TRBJ2-7; 8 nucleotides align to TRBD2. The CDR3 spells CASSPRGSGSSEQYF. The CDR3 coding sequence is TGTGCCAGCAGCCCCCGAGGAAGCGGGAGTTCCGAGCAGTACTTC.